This T cell receptor (beta chain) was recovered during a study of technical replicates of blood from a few donors (dated by TCRdb to between 2016 and 2019). V is clipped by 5 bases and J by 1 base, and the sequence between their germline boundaries is 8 bases long. Including cysteine and phenylalanine, the CDR3 has 13 amino acids. Only the CDR3 portion is preserved as DNA: 39 bases, with reading frame beginning at the first base. CDR1 and CDR2, per the germline V gene, are KGHSH and LQKENI. The protocol used for the library was the immunoSEQ multiplex PCR assay. Imported from immuneACCESS, the table was reduced by TCRdb to in-frame sequences with V and J called. These copies leave out some clones; in studies compared against another copy, an unresolved V gene accounts for under half, and the cause of the remainder is not known. Present in this sample are around 93,000 clones, approximately 95% of which were seen just once. The leading ten clones occupy around 0.3% of the sample.

In this sample, this clone turned up once. Its recognized antigen is unknown. No clone much larger than this one lies a single base away; base qualities are absent. Sequenced input: T cells isolated from PBMCs. The clonotype was recovered from a human donor in good health. The chain is assembled from TRBV18 and TRBJ1-1; the D gene cannot be named for sure. For the CDR3, the sequence is CASSAQQNTEAFF. The nucleotide sequence is TGTGCCAGCTCAGCCCAACAGAACACTGAAGCTTTCTTT.